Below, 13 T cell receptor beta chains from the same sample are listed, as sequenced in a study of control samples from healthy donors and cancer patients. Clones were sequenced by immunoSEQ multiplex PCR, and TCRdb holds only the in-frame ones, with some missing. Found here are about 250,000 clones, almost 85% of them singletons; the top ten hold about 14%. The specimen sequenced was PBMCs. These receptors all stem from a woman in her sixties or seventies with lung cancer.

CDR3 coding DNA: TGTGCCAGGACTTTGGGGGCCCTTGGGACTGAAGCTTTCTTT. Translation gives CARTLGALGTEAFF. The chain links TRBV2 to TRBJ1-1, with a tentative D call TRBD1 (6 bases). Deletions cut 9 bases from V and 5 bases from J, with 19 bases between. The CDR3 runs 14 residues. Germline V gives CDR1 SNHLY, CDR2 FYNNEI.

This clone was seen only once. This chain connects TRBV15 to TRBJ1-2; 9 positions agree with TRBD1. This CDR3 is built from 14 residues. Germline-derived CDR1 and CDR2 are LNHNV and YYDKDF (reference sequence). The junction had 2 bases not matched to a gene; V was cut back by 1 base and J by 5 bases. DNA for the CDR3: TGTGCCACCAGCAGAGGCGGACAGGGGTATGGCTACACCTTC. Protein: CATSRGGQGYGYTF.

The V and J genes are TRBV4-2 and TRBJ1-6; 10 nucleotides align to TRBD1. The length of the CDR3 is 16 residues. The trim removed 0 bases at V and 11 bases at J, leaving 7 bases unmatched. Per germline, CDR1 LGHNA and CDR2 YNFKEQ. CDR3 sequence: CASSQDVVGQGAPLHF. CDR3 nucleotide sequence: TGTGCCAGCAGCCAAGATGTTGTTGGACAGGGGGCACCCCTCCACTTT.

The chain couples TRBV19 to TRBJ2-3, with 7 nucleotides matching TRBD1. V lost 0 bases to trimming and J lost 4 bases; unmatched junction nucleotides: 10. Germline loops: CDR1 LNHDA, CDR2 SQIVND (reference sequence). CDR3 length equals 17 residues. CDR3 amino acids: CASSIERWQGDPDTQYF. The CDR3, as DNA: TGTGCCAGTAGTATAGAGAGATGGCAGGGGGACCCAGATACGCAGTATTTT.

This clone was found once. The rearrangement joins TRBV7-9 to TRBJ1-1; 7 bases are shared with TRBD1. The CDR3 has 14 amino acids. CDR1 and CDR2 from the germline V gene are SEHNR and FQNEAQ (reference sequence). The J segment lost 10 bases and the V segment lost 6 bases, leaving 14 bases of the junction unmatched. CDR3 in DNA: TGTGCCAGCAGAGCCAGGGGAGGGGGCGATGGAGCTTTCTTT. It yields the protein CASRARGGGDGAFF.

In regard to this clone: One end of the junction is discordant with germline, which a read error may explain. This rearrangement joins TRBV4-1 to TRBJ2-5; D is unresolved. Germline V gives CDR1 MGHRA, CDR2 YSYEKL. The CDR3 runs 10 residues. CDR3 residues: CASSQGTQYF. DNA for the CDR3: TGCGCCAGCAGCCAAGGGACCCAGTACTTC.

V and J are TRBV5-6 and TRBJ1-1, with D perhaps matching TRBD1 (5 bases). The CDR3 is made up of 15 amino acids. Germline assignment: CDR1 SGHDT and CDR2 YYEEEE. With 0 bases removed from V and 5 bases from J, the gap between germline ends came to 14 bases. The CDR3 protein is CASSLGPQGGTEAFF. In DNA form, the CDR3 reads TGTGCCAGCAGCTTGGGACCCCAGGGAGGAACTGAAGCTTTCTTT.

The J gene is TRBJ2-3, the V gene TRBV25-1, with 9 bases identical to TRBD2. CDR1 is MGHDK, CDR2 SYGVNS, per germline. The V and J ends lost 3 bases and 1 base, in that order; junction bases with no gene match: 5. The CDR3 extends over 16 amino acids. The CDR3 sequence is CASSDLAGRGTDTQYF. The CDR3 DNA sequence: TGTGCCAGCAGTGACCTAGCGGGGAGGGGCACAGATACGCAGTATTTT.

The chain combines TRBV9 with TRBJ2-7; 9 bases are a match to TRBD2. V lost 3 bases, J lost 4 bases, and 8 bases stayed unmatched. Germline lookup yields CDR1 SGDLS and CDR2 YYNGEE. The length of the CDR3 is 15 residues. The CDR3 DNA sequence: TGTGCCAGCAGCGCATCTAGCGGGAAGGGATACGAGCAGTACTTC. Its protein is CASSASSGKGYEQYF.

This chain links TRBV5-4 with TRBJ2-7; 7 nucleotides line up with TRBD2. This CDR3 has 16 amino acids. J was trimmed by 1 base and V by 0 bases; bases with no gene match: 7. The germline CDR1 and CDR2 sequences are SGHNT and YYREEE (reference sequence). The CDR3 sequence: CASSLEGGRASYEQYF. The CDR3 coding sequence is TGTGCCAGCAGCTTGGAAGGTGGGAGGGCATCCTACGAGCAGTACTTC.

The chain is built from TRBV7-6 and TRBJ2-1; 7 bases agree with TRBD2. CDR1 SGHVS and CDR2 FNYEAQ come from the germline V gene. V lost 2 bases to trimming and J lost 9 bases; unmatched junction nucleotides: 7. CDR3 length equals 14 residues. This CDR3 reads CASSLLAASGEQFF. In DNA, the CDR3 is TGTGCCAGCAGCTTACTAGCGGCTAGCGGTGAGCAGTTCTTC.

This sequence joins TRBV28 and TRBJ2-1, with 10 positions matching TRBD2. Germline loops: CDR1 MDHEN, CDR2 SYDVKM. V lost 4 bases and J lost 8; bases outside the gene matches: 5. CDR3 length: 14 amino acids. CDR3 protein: CASSSILAGDEQFF. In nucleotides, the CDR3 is TGTGCCAGCAGTTCAATTCTAGCGGGAGATGAGCAGTTCTTC. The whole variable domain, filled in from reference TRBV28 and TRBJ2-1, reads DVKVTQSSRYLVKRTGEKVFLECVQDMDHENMFWYRQDPGLGLRLIYFSYDVKMKEKGDIPEGYSVSREKKERFSLILESASTNQTSMYLCASSSILAGDEQFFGPGTRLTVL.

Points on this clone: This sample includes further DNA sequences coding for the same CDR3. CDR3 nucleotide sequence: TGTGCCAGCAGCTTGGGGATCTACAATGAGCAGTTCTTC. Amino acids: CASSLGIYNEQFF. This chain links TRBV7-2 with TRBJ2-1, with D hard to call. There are 13 residues in the CDR3. The germline V gene has CDR1 SGHTA and CDR2 FQGNSA. The V end was cut by 3 bases, the J end by 3 bases, with 6 bases between. Together with reference TRBV7-2 and TRBJ2-1, the CDR3 gives the full variable domain: GAGVSQSPSNKVTEKGKDVELRCDPISGHTALYWYRQSLGQGLEFLIYFQGNSAPDKSGLPSDRFSAERTGGSVSTLTIQRTQQEDSAVYLCASSLGIYNEQFFGPGTRLTVL.